This T cell receptor beta chain is from a study of blood T cell repertoires in COVID-19. In the study overall: Both acute and convalescent COVID-19 samples were obtained from the United States, Italy and Spain. PBMCs, B-cell-depleted T cells, or T cells provided the cDNA or gDNA that made up the material.

Patients in Seattle were enrolled during active infection, then followed longitudinally. Germline CDR1 SGHAT, CDR2 FQNNGV. The CDR3 has 14 residues. V gave up 5 bases and J gave up 5 bases; unmatched junction bases: 8. In the original workflow: Reference gene primer amplification gave estimated nucleated cell counts. Libraries were prepared by immunoSEQ multiplex PCR; TCRdb keeps only in-frame clonotypes and omits some of them. The V and J calls and clone size come from that table; D and trimming were worked out from the DNA. The top ten clones hold about 11% of a sample with 200,000 or so clones, less than 90% of them seen once.

The origin of this receptor is a woman of 80 years or more with COVID-19, enrolled during active disease. This chain uses TRBV11-2 with TRBJ2-5; 7 bases agree with TRBD2. The sequencing sample was made of peripheral blood. CDR3 in amino acids: CASSVGGSRETQYF. The CDR3 nucleotides are TGTGCCAGCAGCGTGGGGGGGTCGAGGGAGACCCAGTACTTC.